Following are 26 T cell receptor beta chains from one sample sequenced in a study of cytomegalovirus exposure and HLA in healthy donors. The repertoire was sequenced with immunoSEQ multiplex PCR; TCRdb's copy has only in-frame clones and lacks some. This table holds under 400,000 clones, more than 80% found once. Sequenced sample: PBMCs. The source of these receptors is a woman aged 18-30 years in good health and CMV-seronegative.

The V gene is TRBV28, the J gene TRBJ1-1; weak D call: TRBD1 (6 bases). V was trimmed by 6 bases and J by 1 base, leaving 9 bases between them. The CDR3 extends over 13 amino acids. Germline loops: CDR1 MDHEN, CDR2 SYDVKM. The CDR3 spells CASSVQGNTEAFF. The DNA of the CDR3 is TGTGCCAGCAGCGTACAGGGGAACACTGAAGCTTTCTTT.

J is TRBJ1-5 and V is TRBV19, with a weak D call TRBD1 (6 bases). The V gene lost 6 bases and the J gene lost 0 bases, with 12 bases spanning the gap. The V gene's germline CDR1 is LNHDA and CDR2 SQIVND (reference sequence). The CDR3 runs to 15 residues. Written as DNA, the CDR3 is TGTGCCAGTAGCAACCAGGGGTATAGCAATCAGCCCCAGCATTTT. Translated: CASSNQGYSNQPQHF.

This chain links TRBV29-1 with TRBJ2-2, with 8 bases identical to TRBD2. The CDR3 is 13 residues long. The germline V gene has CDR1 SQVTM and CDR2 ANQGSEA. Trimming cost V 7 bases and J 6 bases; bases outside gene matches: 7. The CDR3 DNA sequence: TGCAGCGGGAGCGGGAGCGGGGCCGGGGAGCTGTTTTTT. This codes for CSGSGSGAGELFF.

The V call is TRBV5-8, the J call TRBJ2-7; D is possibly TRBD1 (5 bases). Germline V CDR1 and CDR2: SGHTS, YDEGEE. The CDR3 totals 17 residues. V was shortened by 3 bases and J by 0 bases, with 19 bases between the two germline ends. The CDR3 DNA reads TGTGCCAGCAGCTCGGTGGGTCAGGGCGGAAGCTCCTACGAGCAGTACTTC. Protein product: CASSSVGQGGSSYEQYF.

The chain's CDR3 is CSVEGRSDTGELFF. As DNA, the CDR3 is TGCAGCGTTGAAGGTCGTTCAGATACCGGGGAGCTGTTTTTT. The V call is TRBV29-1, the J call TRBJ2-2; D unresolved. The CDR3 length is 14 residues. Germline loops: CDR1 SQVTM, CDR2 ANQGSEA. The V end lost 1 base, the J end lost 5 bases, and 11 bases lay between the germline ends.

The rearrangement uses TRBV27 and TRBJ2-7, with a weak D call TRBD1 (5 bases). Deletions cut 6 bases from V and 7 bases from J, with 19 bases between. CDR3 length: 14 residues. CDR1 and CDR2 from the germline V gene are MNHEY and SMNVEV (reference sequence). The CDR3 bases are TGTGCCAGCAGCCCCACTCCAACAGGTGTGGAGCAGTACTTC. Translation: CASSPTPTGVEQYF.

Written as DNA, the CDR3 is TGTGCCAGCAGCCAACGGTTGGACACTGAAGCTTTCTTT. This sequence encodes CASSQRLDTEAFF. The V call is TRBV14, the J call TRBJ1-1, with D hard to call. The length of the CDR3 is 13 residues. V lost 2 bases to trimming and J lost 3 bases, with 7 bases between them. The germline CDR1 and CDR2 sequences are SGHDN and FVKESK.

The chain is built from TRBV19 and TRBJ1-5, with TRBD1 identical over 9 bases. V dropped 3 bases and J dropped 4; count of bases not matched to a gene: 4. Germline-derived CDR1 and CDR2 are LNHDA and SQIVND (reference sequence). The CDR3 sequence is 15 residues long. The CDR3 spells CASSMGQGLNQPQHF. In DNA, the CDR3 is TGTGCCAGTAGTATGGGACAGGGACTTAATCAGCCCCAGCATTTT.

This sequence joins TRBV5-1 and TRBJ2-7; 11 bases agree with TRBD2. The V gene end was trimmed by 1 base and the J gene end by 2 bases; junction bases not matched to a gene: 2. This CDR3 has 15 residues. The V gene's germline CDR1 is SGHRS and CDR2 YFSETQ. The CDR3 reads CASSLTSGSTYEQYF. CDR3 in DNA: TGCGCCAGCAGCTTGACTAGCGGGAGTACCTACGAGCAGTACTTC.

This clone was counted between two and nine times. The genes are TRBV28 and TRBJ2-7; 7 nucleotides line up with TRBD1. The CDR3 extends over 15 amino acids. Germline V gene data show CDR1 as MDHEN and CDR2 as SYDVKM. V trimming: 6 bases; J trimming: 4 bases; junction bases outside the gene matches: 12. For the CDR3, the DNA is TGTGCCAGCAGCCGCGGACAGGCTCGACTTTACGAGCAGTACTTC. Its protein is CASSRGQARLYEQYF.

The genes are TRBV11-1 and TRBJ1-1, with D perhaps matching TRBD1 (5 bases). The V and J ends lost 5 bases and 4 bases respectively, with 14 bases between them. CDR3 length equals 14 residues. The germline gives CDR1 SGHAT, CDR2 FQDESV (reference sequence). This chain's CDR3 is CASSPSGGVTEAFF. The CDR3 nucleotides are TGTGCCAGCAGCCCTAGCGGGGGAGTCACTGAAGCTTTCTTT.

The CDR3 sequence is CASSLVRGYEQYF. The DNA for the CDR3 is TGTGCCAGCAGCTTGGTCAGGGGCTACGAGCAGTACTTC. The chain uses TRBV11-2 and TRBJ2-7; tentatively, D is TRBD1 (6 bases). Germline V gene sequence: CDR1 SGHAT, CDR2 FQNNGV. Trimming took 3 bases from V and 3 from J, leaving 9 bases between them. The length of the CDR3 is 13 residues. The variable domain in full, completed from reference TRBV11-2 and TRBJ2-7, reads EAGVAQSPRYKIIEKRQSVAFWCNPISGHATLYWYQQILGQGPKLLIQFQNNGVVDDSQLPKDRFSAERLKGVDSTLKIQPAKLEDSAVYLCASSLVRGYEQYFGPGTRLTVT.

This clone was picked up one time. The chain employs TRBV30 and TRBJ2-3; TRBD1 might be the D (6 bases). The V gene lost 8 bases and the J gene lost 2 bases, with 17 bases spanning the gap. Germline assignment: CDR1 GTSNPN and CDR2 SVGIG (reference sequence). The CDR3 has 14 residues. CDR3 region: CAANRDILTDTQYF. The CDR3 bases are TGTGCCGCAAACCGGGACATCCTCACAGATACGCAGTATTTT.

The DNA of the CDR3 is TGCGCCAGCAGCCTAGACCGCAGAGCTAGCGGGGGAAGCTCCTACGAGCAGTACTTC. Its protein product is CASSLDRRASGGSSYEQYF. The rearrangement links TRBV5-1 to TRBJ2-7; 10 bases map to TRBD2. Germline CDR1 is SGHRS and CDR2 is YFSETQ. The CDR3 is 19 amino acids. The trim removed 4 bases at V and 0 bases at J, leaving 16 bases unmatched.

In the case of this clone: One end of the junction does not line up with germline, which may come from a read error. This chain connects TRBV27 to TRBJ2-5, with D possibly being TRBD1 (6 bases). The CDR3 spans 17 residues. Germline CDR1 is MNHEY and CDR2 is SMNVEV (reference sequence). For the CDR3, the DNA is TGTGCCAGCAGTCTATCACAGACAGGTGCCGCGGTTGAGACCCAGTACTTC. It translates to CASSLSQTGAAVETQYF.

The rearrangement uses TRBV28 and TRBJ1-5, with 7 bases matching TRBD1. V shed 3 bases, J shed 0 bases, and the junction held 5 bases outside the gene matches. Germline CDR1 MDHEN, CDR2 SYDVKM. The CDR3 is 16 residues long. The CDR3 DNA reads TGTGCCAGCAGTTTCCGACAGGGCAATAGCAATCAGCCCCAGCATTTT. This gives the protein CASSFRQGNSNQPQHF.

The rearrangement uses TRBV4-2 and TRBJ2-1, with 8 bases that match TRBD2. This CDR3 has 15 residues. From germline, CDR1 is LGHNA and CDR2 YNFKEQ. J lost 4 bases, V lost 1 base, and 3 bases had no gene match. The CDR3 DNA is TGTGCCAGCAGCCAAGGACTAGCGTCTTACAATGAGCAGTTCTTC. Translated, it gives CASSQGLASYNEQFF.

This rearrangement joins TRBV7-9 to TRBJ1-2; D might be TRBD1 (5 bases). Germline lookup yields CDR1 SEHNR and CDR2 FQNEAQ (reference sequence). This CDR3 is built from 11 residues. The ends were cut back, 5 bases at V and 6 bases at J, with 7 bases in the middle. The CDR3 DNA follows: TGTGCCAGCAGCCAGGGTGATGGCTACACCTTC. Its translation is CASSQGDGYTF.

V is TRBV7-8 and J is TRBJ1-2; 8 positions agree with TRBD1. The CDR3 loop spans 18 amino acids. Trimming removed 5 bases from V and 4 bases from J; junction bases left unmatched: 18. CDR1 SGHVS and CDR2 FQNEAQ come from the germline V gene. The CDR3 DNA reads TGTGCCAGCAGCCCGGGGAGAGACAGGGGAAGAAGGGGCTATGGCTACACCTTC. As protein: CASSPGRDRGRRGYGYTF. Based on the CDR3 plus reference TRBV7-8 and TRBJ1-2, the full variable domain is GAGVSQSPRYKVAKRGQDVALRCDPISGHVSLFWYQQALGQGPEFLTYFQNEAQLDKSGLPSDRFFAERPEGSVSTLKIQRTQQEDSAVYLCASSPGRDRGRRGYGYTFGSGTRLTVV.

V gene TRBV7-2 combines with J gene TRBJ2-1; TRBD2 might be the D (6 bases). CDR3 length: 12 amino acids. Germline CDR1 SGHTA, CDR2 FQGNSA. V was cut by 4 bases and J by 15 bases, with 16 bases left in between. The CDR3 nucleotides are TGTGCCAGCAGCTCAACCGCGGGGATAAGGTTCTTC. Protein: CASSSTAGIRFF.

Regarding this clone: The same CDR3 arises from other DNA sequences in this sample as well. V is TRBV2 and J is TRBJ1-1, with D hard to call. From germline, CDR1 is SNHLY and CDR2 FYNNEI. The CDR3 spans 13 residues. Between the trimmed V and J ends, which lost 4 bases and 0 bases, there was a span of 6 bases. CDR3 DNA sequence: TGTGCCAGCAGTGCAGGATTGAACACTGAAGCTTTCTTT. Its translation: CASSAGLNTEAFF.

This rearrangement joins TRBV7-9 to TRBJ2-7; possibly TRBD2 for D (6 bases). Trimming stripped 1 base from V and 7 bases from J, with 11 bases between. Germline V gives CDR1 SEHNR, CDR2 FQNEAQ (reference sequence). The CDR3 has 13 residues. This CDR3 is CASSLGSGGEQYF. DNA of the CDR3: TGTGCCAGCAGCTTAGGATCCGGAGGGGAGCAGTACTTC. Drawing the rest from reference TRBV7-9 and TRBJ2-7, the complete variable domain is DTGVSQNPRHKITKRGQNVTFRCDPISEHNRLYWYRQTLGQGPEFLTYFQNEAQLEKSRLLSDRFSAERPKGSFSTLEIQRTEQGDSAMYLCASSLGSGGEQYFGPGTRLTVT.

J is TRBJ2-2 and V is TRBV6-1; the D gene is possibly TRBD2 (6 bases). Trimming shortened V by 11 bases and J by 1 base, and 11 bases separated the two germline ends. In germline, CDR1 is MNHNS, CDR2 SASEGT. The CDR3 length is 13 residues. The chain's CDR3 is CAAPGENTGELFF. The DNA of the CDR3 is TGTGCCGCCCCGGGAGAGAACACCGGGGAGCTGTTTTTT.

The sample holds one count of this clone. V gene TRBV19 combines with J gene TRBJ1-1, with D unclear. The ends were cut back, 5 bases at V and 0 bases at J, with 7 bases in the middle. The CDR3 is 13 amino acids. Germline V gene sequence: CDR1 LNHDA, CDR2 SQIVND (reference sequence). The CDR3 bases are TGTGCCAGTAGTCAGTATATGAACACTGAAGCTTTCTTT. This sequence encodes CASSQYMNTEAFF.

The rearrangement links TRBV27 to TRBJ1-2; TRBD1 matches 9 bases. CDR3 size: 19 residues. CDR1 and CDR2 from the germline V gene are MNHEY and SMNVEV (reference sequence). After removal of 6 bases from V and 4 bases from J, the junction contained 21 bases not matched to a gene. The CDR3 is CASSSLQGASNMAGYGYTF. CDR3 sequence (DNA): TGTGCCAGCAGCTCATTACAGGGGGCATCAAACATGGCCGGCTATGGCTACACCTTC.

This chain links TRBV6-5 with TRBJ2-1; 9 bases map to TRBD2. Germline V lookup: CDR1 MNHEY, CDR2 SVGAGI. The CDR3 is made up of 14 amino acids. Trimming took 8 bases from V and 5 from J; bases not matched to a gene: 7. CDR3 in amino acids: CASQRAGGHNEQFF. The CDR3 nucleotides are TGTGCCAGCCAAAGAGCGGGGGGACACAATGAGCAGTTCTTC.